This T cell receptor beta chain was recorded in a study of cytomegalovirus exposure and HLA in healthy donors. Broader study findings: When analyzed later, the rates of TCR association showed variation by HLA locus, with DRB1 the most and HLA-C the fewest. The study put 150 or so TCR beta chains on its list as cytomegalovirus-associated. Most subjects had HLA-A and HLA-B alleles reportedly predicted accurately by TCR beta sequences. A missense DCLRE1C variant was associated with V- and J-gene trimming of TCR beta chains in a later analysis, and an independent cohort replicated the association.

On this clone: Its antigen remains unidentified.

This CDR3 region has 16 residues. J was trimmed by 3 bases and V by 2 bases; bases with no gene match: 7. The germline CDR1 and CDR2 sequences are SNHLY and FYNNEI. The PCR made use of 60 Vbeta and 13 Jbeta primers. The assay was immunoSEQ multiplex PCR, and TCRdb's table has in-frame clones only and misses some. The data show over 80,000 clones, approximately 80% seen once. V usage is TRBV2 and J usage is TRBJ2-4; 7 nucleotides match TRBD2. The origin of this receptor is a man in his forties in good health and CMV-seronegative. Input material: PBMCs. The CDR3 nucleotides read TGTGCCAGCAGTGAAATGGGGTCGGGGGGCAAAAACATTCAGTACTTC. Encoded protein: CASSEMGSGGKNIQYF.